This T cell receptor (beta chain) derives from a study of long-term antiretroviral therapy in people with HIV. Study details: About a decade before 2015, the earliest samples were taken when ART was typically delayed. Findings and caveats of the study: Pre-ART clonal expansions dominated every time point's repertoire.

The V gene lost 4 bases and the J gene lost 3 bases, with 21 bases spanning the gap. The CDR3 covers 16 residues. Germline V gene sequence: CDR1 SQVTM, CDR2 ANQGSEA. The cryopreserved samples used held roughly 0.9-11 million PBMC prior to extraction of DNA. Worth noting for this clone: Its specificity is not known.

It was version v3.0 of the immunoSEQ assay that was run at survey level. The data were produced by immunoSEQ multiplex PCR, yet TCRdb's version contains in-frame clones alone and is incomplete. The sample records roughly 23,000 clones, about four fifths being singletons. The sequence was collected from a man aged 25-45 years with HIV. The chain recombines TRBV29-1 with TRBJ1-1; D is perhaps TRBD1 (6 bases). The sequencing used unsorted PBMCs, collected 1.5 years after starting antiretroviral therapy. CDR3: CSVVKTGPLLDTEAFF. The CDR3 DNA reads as TGCAGCGTTGTTAAAACAGGGCCCCTTTTGGACACTGAAGCTTTCTTT.